These 6 T cell receptor beta chains share one sample of origin, sequenced in a study of blood T cell repertoires in COVID-19. TCRdb's table, derived via immunoSEQ multiplex PCR, lists solely in-frame clones and lacks some. The sample lists hundreds of thousands of clones, around 87% seen once, with more than 5% in the top ten. The material sequenced was peripheral blood. The receptors derive from a woman in her forties or fifties with COVID-19, enrolled during active disease.

The genes are TRBV6-5 and TRBJ2-1, with TRBD2 identical over 8 bases. Germline V gives CDR1 MNHEY, CDR2 SVGAGI. V was pared by 6 bases and J by 5 bases, with 3 bases of the junction left unmatched. This CDR3 is built from 13 residues. The CDR3 reads CASSGTRNNEQFF. The CDR3 coding sequence is TGTGCCAGCAGCGGGACTAGAAACAATGAGCAGTTCTTC.

This chain uses TRBV19 with TRBJ2-7; the D is unclear. The germline V gene encodes CDR1 LNHDA and CDR2 SQIVND (reference sequence). With 2 bases removed from V and 2 bases from J, the gap between germline ends came to 13 bases. The CDR3 runs to 15 residues. The CDR3 spells CASSIQVAIAYEQYF. CDR3 bases: TGTGCCAGTAGTATACAGGTTGCGATAGCCTACGAGCAGTACTTC.

This clone occurred a few times. V usage is TRBV18 and J usage is TRBJ2-2, with 8 bases identical to TRBD1. CDR3 length: 15 amino acids. Trimming cost V 6 bases and J 4 bases; bases outside gene matches: 7. Germline CDR1 KGHSH, CDR2 LQKENI. The CDR3 nucleotides read TGTGCCAGCTCCCCGGACAGGGTTGGCACCGGGGAGCTGTTTTTT. Encoded protein: CASSPDRVGTGELFF.

The chain has TRBV27 and TRBJ2-4; D possibly corresponds to TRBD1 (6 bases). Germline V lookup: CDR1 MNHEY, CDR2 SMNVEV (reference sequence). Trimming stripped 2 bases from V and 0 bases from J, with 17 bases between. The CDR3 has 18 residues. DNA for the CDR3: TGTGCCAGCAGTTTACTCACGGGCAGGGGAAGAGCCAAAAACATTCAGTACTTC. Amino acids: CASSLLTGRGRAKNIQYF.

This clone was picked up a small number of times. This chain connects TRBV5-4 to TRBJ2-1; no clear D gene. The CDR3 loop spans 11 amino acids. The germline gives CDR1 SGHNT, CDR2 YYREEE (reference sequence). Trimming stripped 2 bases from V and 7 bases from J, with 4 bases between. CDR3 nucleotide sequence: TGTGCCAGCAGCTTCGCGAATGAGCAGTTCTTC. Translated: CASSFANEQFF.

The CDR3 DNA reads as TGTGCCAGCAGCTTAGGGGGGAGGACGGGAAACTATGGCTACACCTTC. Amino acids: CASSLGGRTGNYGYTF. The rearrangement uses TRBV7-8 and TRBJ1-2; perhaps TRBD1 as D (5 bases). The CDR3 has 16 residues. The V gene lost 1 base and the J gene lost 2 bases, with 14 bases spanning the gap. Germline V CDR1 and CDR2: SGHVS, FQNEAQ.